The clone carrying this TCR beta chain has a handful of counts. Each library started from around 15 ng of total RNA using the QIAseq Immune Repertoire TCR panel. One entry per CDR3 protein, called by TCRdb with MiXCR from the reads. The sample yields roughly 2,600 distinct CDR3 sequences, roughly 7.9% seen once. The CDR3 runs 15 residues. Germline loops: CDR1 LNHDA, CDR2 SQIVND (reference sequence). V dropped 5 bases and J dropped 3; count of bases not matched to a gene: 5. The sample comes from a study of circulating CD8 cells and anti-PD-1 response in melanoma. Study-level information: Of approximately 13 patients, seven got anti-PD-1 first and six had prior therapy.

Sorting of live CD3+CD8+TCRalphabeta+ cells by PD-1 and/or TIGIT gave four subsets. V gene TRBV19 combines with J gene TRBJ2-3, with TRBD1 matching 10 bases. The clonotype originates from a human donor with melanoma. The sample here was CD8+ T cells from PBMCs, taken at baseline or after one month of anti-PD-1 therapy (not recorded which). The CDR3 DNA follows: TGTGCCAGTAGTCCGGGACAGGGGCGGACAGATACGCAGTATTTT. Amino acid sequence: CASSPGQGRTDTQYF.